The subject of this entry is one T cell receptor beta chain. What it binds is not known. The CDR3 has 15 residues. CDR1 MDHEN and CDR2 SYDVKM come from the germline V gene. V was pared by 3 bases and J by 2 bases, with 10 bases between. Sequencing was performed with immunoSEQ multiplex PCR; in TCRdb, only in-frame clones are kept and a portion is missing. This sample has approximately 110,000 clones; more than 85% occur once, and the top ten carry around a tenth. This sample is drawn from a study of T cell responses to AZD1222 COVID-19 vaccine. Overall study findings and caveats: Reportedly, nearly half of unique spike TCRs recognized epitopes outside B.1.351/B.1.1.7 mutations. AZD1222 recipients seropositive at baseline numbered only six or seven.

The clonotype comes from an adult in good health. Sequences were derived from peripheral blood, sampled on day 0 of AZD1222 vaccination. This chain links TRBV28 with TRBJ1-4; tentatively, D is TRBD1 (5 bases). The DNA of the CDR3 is TGTGCCAGCAGTTTCCCAGGGTATACTAATGAAAAACTGTTTTTT. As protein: CASSFPGYTNEKLFF.